A selection of T cell receptor beta chains follows, all from one sample in a study of OX40 agonist ivuxolimab in advanced cancers. The repertoire was sequenced with immunoSEQ multiplex PCR; TCRdb's copy has only in-frame clones and lacks some. Seen here are more than 100,000 clones, over 75% observed once, and the top ten hold 1.1%. Source: CD4+ or CD8+ T cells sorted from blood, taken in a trial of the OX40 agonist ivuxolimab. These receptors were taken from an adult with an advanced solid tumor such as melanoma, head and neck, liver or kidney cancer. Each CDR3 is given with its conserved first and last residue. Each record gives: J gene, D gene, V gene, clone size, CDR3 protein, CDR3 DNA. The D gene is left open where the match is weak. Only part of the rows carry a size: once, few, many, or a class if the clone is expanded.

>TRBJ1-1|TRBD1|TRBV19|few
CASSVKTGLGAFF
TGTGCCAGTAGTGTTAAGACAGGGCTCGGAGCTTTCTTT
>TRBJ1-1|TRBD1|TRBV28|.
CASSLGGQVSTEAFF
TGTGCCAGCAGTTTAGGGGGACAGGTAAGCACTGAAGCTTTCTTT
>TRBJ2-3|TRBD2|TRBV9|.
CASSVGGAGGASTDTQYF
TGTGCCAGCAGCGTAGGGGGAGCGGGAGGGGCCAGCACAGATACGCAGTATTTT
>TRBJ2-6|TRBD2|TRBV5-1|.
CASSFLAGDISGANVLTF
TGCGCCAGCAGCTTTTTAGCGGGTGATATTTCTGGGGCCAACGTCCTGACTTTC
>TRBJ2-3|.|TRBV13|.
CASSLMPYTDTQYF
TGTGCCAGCAGCCTGATGCCTTACACAGATACGCAGTATTTT
>TRBJ2-7|.|TRBV6-6|.
CASSYGPASSYEQYF
TGTGCCAGCAGTTACGGGCCCGCCTCATCCTACGAGCAGTACTTC
>TRBJ1-2|.|TRBV19|.
CASSIEPVSAYGYTF
TGTGCCAGTAGTATAGAACCGGTATCCGCCTATGGCTACACCTTC
>TRBJ1-2|TRBD1|TRBV9|.
CASSNTGDLGYTF
TGTGCCAGCAGCAACACAGGGGATCTTGGCTACACCTTC
>TRBJ1-2|TRBD1|TRBV5-4|.
CASSSGGQGYNYGYTF
TGTGCCAGCAGCTCCGGAGGACAGGGATATAACTATGGCTACACCTTC
>TRBJ1-2|TRBD1|TRBV18|.
CASSPPGQGLIYGYTF
TGTGCCAGCTCTCCTCCGGGACAGGGCCTTATCTATGGCTACACCTTC
>TRBJ2-5|.|TRBV28|.
CASSRTGLQQETQYF
TGTGCCAGCAGTCGAACAGGGTTACAGCAAGAGACCCAGTACTTC
>TRBJ2-7|TRBD2|TRBV7-2|.
CASSLGTSGPYEQYF
TGTGCCAGCAGCTTGGGGACTAGCGGACCTTACGAGCAGTACTTC
>TRBJ1-1|.|TRBV27|.
CASSPKGNTEAFF
TGTGCCAGCAGTCCTAAGGGTAACACTGAAGCTTTCTTT
>TRBJ2-5|.|TRBV25-1|.
CASSELGGMETQYF
TGTGCCAGCAGTGAATTGGGGGGAATGGAGACCCAGTACTTC
>TRBJ2-1|TRBD1|TRBV9|.
CASSPTTGSYNEQFF
TGTGCCAGCAGCCCGACGACAGGGTCTTACAATGAGCAGTTCTTC
>TRBJ2-1|TRBD2|TRBV14|.
CASSLPTSPNEQFF
TGTGCCAGCAGCTTACCGACTAGCCCGAATGAGCAGTTCTTC
>TRBJ2-1|TRBD2|TRBV14|.
CASSHLAGGSGYNEQFF
TGTGCCAGCAGCCATCTAGCGGGAGGATCGGGATACAATGAGCAGTTCTTC
>TRBJ2-1|.|TRBV28|.
CASSLTVSGSYNEQFF
TGTGCCAGCAGTTTAACGGTAAGCGGATCCTACAATGAGCAGTTCTTC
>TRBJ1-5|TRBD1|TRBV7-2|.
CASSLWTGASQPQHF
TGTGCCAGCAGCTTATGGACAGGGGCATCTCAGCCCCAGCATTTT
>TRBJ1-1|TRBD1|TRBV10-3|.
CAIRPGQGADEAFF
TGTGCCATCAGACCGGGACAGGGGGCTGATGAAGCTTTCTTT
>TRBJ2-3|TRBD2|TRBV4-3|.
CASSQDLSSGVRDTQYF
TGCGCCAGCAGCCAAGATCTGTCTAGCGGGGTGCGGGATACGCAGTATTTT
>TRBJ1-2|TRBD1|TRBV27|.
CASSLGQVSTNYGYTF
TGTGCCAGCAGTTTAGGACAGGTTTCAACTAACTATGGCTACACCTTC
>TRBJ2-7|TRBD1|TRBV5-1|.
CASSLAGAGGPYEQYF
TGCGCCAGCAGCTTGGCCGGGGCAGGGGGACCCTACGAGCAGTACTTC
>TRBJ1-1|.|TRBV7-2|.
CASSTSGAMNTEAFF
TGTGCCAGCAGCACCTCTGGGGCCATGAACACTGAAGCTTTCTTT
>TRBJ1-4|.|TRBV5-1|.
CASSPTGGATNEKLFF
TGCGCCAGCAGCCCGACGGGGGGGGCCACGAATGAAAAACTGTTTTTT
>TRBJ1-5|.|TRBV19|once
CASSIEEPNQPQHF
TGTGCCAGTAGTATAGAGGAACCAAATCAGCCCCAGCATTTT
>TRBJ2-2|TRBD2|TRBV5-8|.
CASSLGLAGTGELFF
TGTGCCAGCAGCTTGGGACTAGCGGGCACCGGGGAGCTGTTTTTT
>TRBJ1-4|.|TRBV7-2|.
CASSFSGNEKLFF
TGTGCCAGCAGCTTCTCAGGAAATGAAAAACTGTTTTTT
>TRBJ2-1|.|TRBV28|.
CASSLVLGASYNEQFF
TGTGCCAGCAGTTTAGTTTTGGGGGCCTCCTACAATGAGCAGTTCTTC
>TRBJ2-7|TRBD2|TRBV7-3|.
CASSSRGLEGGEQYF
TGTGCCAGCAGCTCCCGAGGACTAGAGGGCGGCGAGCAGTACTTC
>TRBJ1-2|.|TRBV5-1|.
CASSLPGMDGYTF
TGCGCCAGCAGCTTGCCAGGGATGGATGGCTACACCTTC
>TRBJ2-2|TRBD1|TRBV7-2|.
CASSSYYRGGELFF
TGTGCCAGCAGCTCTTACTACAGGGGCGGGGAGCTGTTTTTT
>TRBJ2-3|.|TRBV5-1|.
CASSGGTPASTDTQYF
TGCGCCAGCAGCGGCGGGACTCCCGCTAGCACAGATACGCAGTATTTT
>TRBJ1-2|TRBD1|TRBV6-6|.
CASSSGTRRGQAGYTF
TGTGCCAGCAGCTCCGGTACCCGCAGGGGGCAAGCTGGCTACACCTTC
>TRBJ2-4|.|TRBV25-1|.
CASSEGSPWGRDRIQYF
TGTGCCAGCAGTGAAGGATCTCCCTGGGGGAGAGATCGCATTCAGTACTTC
>TRBJ2-2|.|TRBV9|.
CASSPTVNTGELFF
TGTGCCAGCAGCCCGACAGTAAACACCGGGGAGCTGTTTTTT
>TRBJ2-3|TRBD1|TRBV5-1|.
CASRAPRDSGRPADLSWDTDTQYF
TGCGCCAGCAGAGCCCCCCGGGACAGTGGCCGCCCGGCGGACCTATCCTGGGACACAGATACGCAGTATTTT
>TRBJ1-2|.|TRBV27|.
CASSLYGREGVANYGYTF
TGTGCCAGCAGTTTATACGGCAGGGAAGGGGTAGCTAACTATGGCTACACCTTC
>TRBJ1-1|.|TRBV5-5|once
CASSFSSNTEAFF
TGTGCCAGCAGCTTCAGTTCGAACACTGAAGCTTTCTTT
>TRBJ2-7|TRBD1|TRBV7-2|.
CASSFPGQDYEQYF
TGTGCCAGCAGCTTCCCCGGACAGGACTACGAGCAGTACTTC
>TRBJ2-7|.|TRBV25-1|.
CASSGRRFAEQYF
TGTGCCAGCAGTGGACGAAGGTTTGCCGAGCAGTACTTC
>TRBJ2-2|.|TRBV7-8|.
CASQDRNTGELFF
TGTGCCAGTCAGGACAGGAACACCGGGGAGCTGTTTTTT
>TRBJ1-5|.|TRBV7-2|.
CASSLARGNQPQHF
TGTGCCAGCAGCTTAGCGCGAGGGAATCAGCCCCAGCATTTT
>TRBJ2-5|.|TRBV11-2|.
CASSLGLSQETQYF
TGTGCCAGCAGCTTAGGACTCTCCCAAGAGACCCAGTACTTC
>TRBJ2-1|TRBD2|TRBV7-7|.
CASSFEYGTSGSKNEQFF
TGTGCTAGCAGCTTCGAATACGGGACTAGCGGGAGTAAGAATGAGCAGTTCTTC
>TRBJ1-1|.|TRBV15|.
CATSRGTENTEAFF
TGTGCCACCAGCAGAGGGACCGAGAACACTGAAGCTTTCTTT
>TRBJ1-1|.|TRBV11-2|few
CATPPEAFF
TGTGCCACCCCACCTGAAGCTTTCTTT
>TRBJ2-4|TRBD2|TRBV19|.
CASTLVGGTSGPLRGHIIQYF
TGTGCCAGTACCCTAGTAGGAGGGACTAGCGGTCCACTAAGGGGCCATATCATTCAGTACTTC
>TRBJ1-2|TRBD1|TRBV28|.
CASSPASEQGAYGYTF
TGTGCCAGCAGTCCAGCTTCCGAACAGGGGGCCTATGGCTACACCTTC